This T cell receptor (beta chain) was observed in a study of chemoradiotherapy in HPV16-positive cancers. Over chemoradiotherapy, repertoires were sampled more than once. As regards this clone: Its cognate antigen is unknown.

Trimming pared 5 bases from V and 14 bases from J, leaving 16 bases between. The CDR3 runs to 12 residues. Germline assignment: CDR1 MDHEN and CDR2 SYDVKM. Clones were read by immunoSEQ multiplex PCR, and TCRdb kept only the in-frame ones, dropping some. Here the sample spans approximately 12,000 clones, around 70% being singletons. Study-level findings and limits: Non-HPV-specific T cells did not expand in tumors during treatment, whereas candidate HPV-specific clones and E7-related motifs did.

The clonotype originates from a human donor with HPV-associated anogenital cancer. V is TRBV28 and J is TRBJ2-1, with D maybe TRBD1 (6 bases). This specimen was collected from a patient who underwent chemoradiotherapy. CDR3 amino acids: CASSVDRFRKFF. The CDR3 DNA is TGTGCCAGCAGTGTTGACAGGTTTCGCAAGTTCTTC.